The next 22 T cell receptor beta chains were all read from a single sample in a study of shared clonotypes between healthy human individuals. CD8 cells classed as naive were CD45RO-negative and positively selected for CCR7, excluding terminally differentiated effector memory CD45RA+ cells. Measured with immunoSEQ multiplex PCR; TCRdb has only the in-frame clones, and not every one. The sample includes about 2 million clones, approximately 94% of them seen just once. Sequenced sample: naive CD8+ T cells sorted from blood. Source of these receptors: a man aged 18 to 30 in good health.

In regard to this clone: At the DNA level, this CDR3 is encoded by other sequences in the same sample as well. This sequence joins TRBV19 and TRBJ2-7; D might be TRBD1 (5 bases). The V and J ends lost 3 bases and 0 bases respectively, with 9 bases between them. This CDR3 spans 14 amino acids. Germline CDR1 LNHDA, CDR2 SQIVND (reference sequence). The CDR3 sequence is CASSITGSSYEQYF. In nucleotides, the CDR3 is TGTGCCAGTAGTATTACAGGTAGCTCCTACGAGCAGTACTTC.

Notes on this clone: This sample includes further DNA sequences coding for the same CDR3. J is TRBJ2-7 and V is TRBV6-5, with D tentatively TRBD1 (5 bases). V was shortened by 2 bases and J by 1 base, with 12 bases between the two germline ends. The CDR3 covers 15 residues. CDR1 is MNHEY, CDR2 SVGAGI, per germline. The CDR3 loop reads CASSYGAGLSYEQYF. CDR3 nucleotides: TGTGCCAGCAGTTACGGGGCAGGGCTATCCTACGAGCAGTACTTC.

The chain's CDR3 is CASSLEAGTYISINYGYTF. The CDR3, as DNA: TGTGCCAGCAGCTTGGAAGCCGGGACTTACATTTCCATTAACTATGGCTACACCTTC. The chain couples TRBV5-5 to TRBJ1-2; TRBD1 might be the D (5 bases). Trimming removed 0 bases from V and 1 base from J, with 22 bases in between. This CDR3 has 19 amino acids. Germline lookup yields CDR1 SGHKS and CDR2 YYEKEE (reference sequence).

The J gene is TRBJ2-1, the V gene TRBV5-1, with 12 bases aligning to TRBD2. With V trimmed by 3 bases and J by 8 bases, 9 bases remained unmatched. The CDR3 sequence is 16 residues long. CDR1 and CDR2 (germline): SGHRS, YFSETQ. CDR3 region: CASSWGRTSGIHEQFF. CDR3 coding DNA: TGCGCCAGCAGCTGGGGTCGGACTAGCGGGATCCATGAGCAGTTCTTC.

The chain employs TRBV7-3 and TRBJ2-1; 8 bases are shared with TRBD2. CDR1 and CDR2 (germline): SGHTA, FQGTGA. CDR3 length: 15 amino acids. With V trimmed by 3 bases and J by 7 bases, 8 bases remained unmatched. CDR3 nucleotides: TGTGCCAGCAGCTTTACCGCGGGGGGTAGAAATGAGCAGTTCTTC. This encodes CASSFTAGGRNEQFF.

The V and J genes are TRBV7-2 and TRBJ2-7; TRBD1 matches 9 bases. The V gene's germline CDR1 is SGHTA and CDR2 FQGNSA. The CDR3 is 16 amino acids. Trimming took 1 base from V and 4 from J; bases not matched to a gene: 8. The CDR3 protein is CASSLVAGQGLYEQYF. In DNA form, the CDR3 reads TGTGCCAGCAGCTTAGTTGCGGGACAGGGCCTTTACGAGCAGTACTTC.

This chain links TRBV11-2 with TRBJ2-2; TRBD1 might be the D (5 bases). Germline V lookup: CDR1 SGHAT, CDR2 FQNNGV. This CDR3 is 15 amino acids long. Trimming shortened V by 3 bases and J by 1 base, and 9 bases separated the two germline ends. The chain's CDR3 is CASSFGTGNTGELFF. As DNA, the CDR3 is TGTGCCAGCAGCTTCGGAACAGGGAACACCGGGGAGCTGTTTTTT.

The chain uses TRBV4-1 and TRBJ2-3, with 9 positions matching TRBD2. J was trimmed by 4 bases and V by 0 bases; bases with no gene match: 8. CDR1 and CDR2 from the germline V gene are MGHRA and YSYEKL. The CDR3 extends over 17 amino acids. The CDR3 loop reads CASSQEEGLAGSDTQYF. In DNA, the CDR3 is TGCGCCAGCAGCCAAGAGGAGGGACTAGCCGGGTCAGATACGCAGTATTTT.

The gene calls are TRBV12-5 and TRBJ2-2; the D is unclear. Germline V gene lookup returns CDR1 LGHNT and CDR2 FRNRAP. V lost 2 bases and J lost 7, with 8 bases in between. The CDR3 has 13 amino acids. DNA for the CDR3: TGTGCTAGTGGTTTGCTCGAAATCGGGGAGCTGTTTTTT. Residues: CASGLLEIGELFF.

As to this clone: Other DNA sequences in the sample encode the same CDR3. The chain combines TRBV5-6 with TRBJ2-7; 7 nucleotides line up with TRBD2. Germline CDR1 is SGHDT and CDR2 is YYEEEE. CDR3 length: 14 residues. J lost 4 bases, V lost 4 bases, and 8 bases had no gene match. In DNA, the CDR3 is TGTGCCAGCAGCCCAGGACTAGGAGGGTACGAGCAGTACTTC. It encodes CASSPGLGGYEQYF.

The chain recombines TRBV4-1 with TRBJ2-7; D perhaps matches TRBD1 (8 bases). Trimming shortened V by 5 bases and J by 4 bases, and 18 bases separated the two germline ends. The CDR3 runs 15 residues. Germline assignment: CDR1 MGHRA and CDR2 YSYEKL. The CDR3 loop reads CASSSRTGRGYEQYF. The CDR3 coding sequence is TGCGCCAGCAGCTCCCGGACAGGGAGGGGTTACGAGCAGTACTTC.

DNA of the CDR3: TGTGCCAGCATCCCTCAAAGGAACACTGAAGCTTTCTTT. Amino acids: CASIPQRNTEAFF. This sequence joins TRBV6-6 and TRBJ1-1; D not certain. The CDR3 is made up of 13 amino acids. Trimming pared 7 bases from V and 1 base from J, leaving 10 bases between. The germline CDR1 and CDR2 sequences are MNHNY and SVGAGI (reference sequence).

On this clone: An end of the junction does not agree with germline; a read error may underlie this. The chain carries TRBV27 and TRBJ1-2; D perhaps matches TRBD1 (5 bases). The germline gives CDR1 MNHEY, CDR2 SMNVEV (reference sequence). CDR3 size: 12 residues. The CDR3 nucleotides read TGTGCCAGCAGTCTATCGGGGCAAGGCTACACCTTC. Its protein is CASSLSGQGYTF.

This rearrangement joins TRBV6-5 to TRBJ1-2; 7 bases map to TRBD1. Germline V gene data show CDR1 as MNHEY and CDR2 as SVGAGI. The trim removed 6 bases at V and 4 bases at J, leaving 8 bases unmatched. The CDR3 consists of 14 residues. The CDR3: CASSQPGQIYGYTF. DNA for the CDR3: TGTGCCAGCAGCCAACCGGGACAGATCTATGGCTACACCTTC.

The chain links TRBV11-3 to TRBJ1-2, with D possibly being TRBD1 (5 bases). The CDR3 runs to 12 residues. Germline V CDR1 and CDR2: SGHNT, YENEEA. The germline V and J ends were trimmed by 8 bases and 8 bases, with 15 bases remaining between them. In DNA, the CDR3 is TGTGCCAGCCGGACGGGGGGTACCGGCTACACCTTC. As protein: CASRTGGTGYTF.

The V and J genes are TRBV7-9 and TRBJ2-1; D call uncertain. CDR3 length: 12 amino acids. V dropped 5 bases and J dropped 10 bases, with 12 bases sitting between them. Germline values: CDR1 SEHNR, CDR2 FQNEAQ (reference sequence). The CDR3 loop is CASSVELVEQFF. The CDR3 DNA reads TGTGCCAGCAGCGTCGAGCTAGTCGAGCAGTTCTTC.

The chain employs TRBV18 and TRBJ2-7; D is uncertain. The CDR3 totals 13 residues. Per germline, CDR1 KGHSH and CDR2 LQKENI. V lost 3 bases and J lost 5, with 11 bases in between. CDR3 sequence: CASSPSQYDEQYF. CDR3 in DNA: TGTGCCAGCTCACCTAGTCAGTACGACGAGCAGTACTTC.

This rearrangement joins TRBV7-3 to TRBJ2-7; D gene ambiguous. V dropped 5 bases and J dropped 3 bases, with 17 bases sitting between them. The CDR3 has 15 amino acids. Germline loops: CDR1 SGHTA, CDR2 FQGTGA. CDR3 region: CASSPAVGGSYEQYF. The DNA for the CDR3 is TGTGCCAGCAGCCCCGCGGTCGGTGGAAGCTACGAGCAGTACTTC.

Note on this clone: The sample holds other DNA sequences that translate to the same CDR3. V is TRBV4-1 and J is TRBJ2-7; no firm D call. The V end lost 1 base, the J end lost 4 bases, and 8 bases lay between the germline ends. Germline V gene sequence: CDR1 MGHRA, CDR2 YSYEKL. The CDR3 runs to 13 residues. CDR3 nucleotides: TGCGCCAGCAGCCAAGGACCAGATTACGAGCAGTACTTC. As protein: CASSQGPDYEQYF.

CDR3 nucleotide sequence: TGCGCCAGCAGCCTTCGGACTAGCGGGAGTGGGAATGAGCAGTTCTTC. It is translated as CASSLRTSGSGNEQFF. The chain carries TRBV4-1 and TRBJ2-1; 13 bases are a match to TRBD2. The CDR3 covers 16 residues. V trimming: 4 bases; J trimming: 7 bases; junction bases outside the gene matches: 7. Germline CDR1 reads MGHRA; CDR2 reads YSYEKL.

Of note for this clone: This same CDR3 is encoded by further DNA sequences in the sample. V usage is TRBV30 and J usage is TRBJ2-7, with D maybe TRBD1 (5 bases). The CDR3 contains 12 residues. With 2 bases removed from V and 2 bases from J, the gap between germline ends came to 7 bases. Germline V CDR1 and CDR2: GTSNPN, SVGIG (reference sequence). The CDR3 here is CAWSPGTYEQYF. The CDR3 DNA reads as TGTGCCTGGAGTCCAGGGACCTACGAGCAGTACTTC.

The count of this clone is one. Distinct nucleotide sequences in the sample also encode this CDR3. The rearrangement links TRBV4-1 to TRBJ2-1; 9 nucleotides align to TRBD2. The trim removed 1 base at V and 1 base at J, leaving 5 bases unmatched. Germline CDR1 MGHRA, CDR2 YSYEKL. The CDR3 has 17 amino acids. The DNA for the CDR3 is TGCGCCAGCAGCCAAGTAGGCCTAGCGGGGTCCTACAATGAGCAGTTCTTC. Protein product: CASSQVGLAGSYNEQFF.